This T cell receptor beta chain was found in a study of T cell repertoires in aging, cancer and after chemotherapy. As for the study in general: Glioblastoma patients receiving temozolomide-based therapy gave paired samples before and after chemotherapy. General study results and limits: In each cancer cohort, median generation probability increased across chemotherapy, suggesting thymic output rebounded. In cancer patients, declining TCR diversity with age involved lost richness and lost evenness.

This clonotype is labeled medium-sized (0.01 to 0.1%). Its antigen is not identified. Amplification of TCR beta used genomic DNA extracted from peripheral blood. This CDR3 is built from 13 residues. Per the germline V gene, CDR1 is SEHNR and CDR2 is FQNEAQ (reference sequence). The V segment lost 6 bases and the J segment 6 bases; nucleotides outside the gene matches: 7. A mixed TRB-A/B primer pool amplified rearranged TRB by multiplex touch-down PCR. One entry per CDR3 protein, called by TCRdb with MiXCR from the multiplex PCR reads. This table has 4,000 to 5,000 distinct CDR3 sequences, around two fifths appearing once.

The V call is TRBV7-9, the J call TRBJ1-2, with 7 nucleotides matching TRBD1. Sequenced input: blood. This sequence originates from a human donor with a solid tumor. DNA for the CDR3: TGTGCCAGCAGACAGACCGGGACAGATGGCTACACCTTC. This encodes CASRQTGTDGYTF.